Following are 16 T cell receptor beta chains from one sample sequenced in a study of T-cell memory formation after mild COVID-19. TCRdb reanalysed the 5' RACE reads using MiXCR and keeps one entry per CDR3 protein. The sample yields about 540,000 distinct CDR3 sequences, 20% seen once. Specimen: PBMCs or a T cell subset sorted from them (not recorded which). The receptors were gathered from an adult woman who had mild COVID-19 (a few samples of this study predate the infection). Cell type and time point are not known.

This clonotype was detected only a few times. V and J are TRBV12-3 or TRBV12-4 and TRBJ1-4; 8 positions match TRBD1. The CDR3 totals 14 residues. Unmatched junction bases numbered 3, after V lost 6 bases and J lost 3 bases. CDR3 region: CASSSDRANEKLFF. CDR3 nucleotide sequence: TGTGCCAGCAGCTCGGACAGGGCTAATGAAAAACTGTTTTTT.

Many counts were recorded for this clonotype. The genes are TRBV12-3 or TRBV12-4 and TRBJ2-1; 12 nucleotides match TRBD2. The CDR3 contains 16 residues. J was trimmed by 4 bases and V by 4 bases; bases with no gene match: 5. CDR3: CASSSSTSGRYNEQFF. CDR3 in DNA: TGTGCCAGCAGTTCCTCGACTAGCGGGAGATACAATGAGCAGTTCTTC.

The chain employs TRBV9 and TRBJ2-2; D uncertain. V lost 3 bases and J lost 3, with 18 bases in between. The germline V gene has CDR1 SGDLS and CDR2 YYNGEE. The length of the CDR3 is 17 residues. CDR3 bases: TGTGCCAGCAGCGCGAAGGGCCTGCGAAGGTACACCGGGGAGCTGTTTTTT. It translates to CASSAKGLRRYTGELFF.

V is TRBV14 and J is TRBJ2-7; D not resolved. This CDR3 contains 14 residues. CDR1 is SGHDN, CDR2 FVKESK, per germline. With 4 bases removed from V and 6 bases from J, the gap between germline ends came to 16 bases. The CDR3 sequence: CASSLGQVVSEQYF. The DNA of the CDR3 is TGTGCCAGCAGCCTAGGCCAGGTGGTGAGCGAGCAGTACTTC. Based on the CDR3 plus reference TRBV14 and TRBJ2-7, the full variable domain is EAGVTQFPSHSVIEKGQTVTLRCDPISGHDNLYWYRRVMGKEIKFLLHFVKESKQDESGMPNNRFLAERTGGTYSTLKVQPAELEDSGVYFCASSLGQVVSEQYFGPGTRLTVT.

The V gene is TRBV20-1, the J gene TRBJ1-2; D is possibly TRBD1 (6 bases). Between the trimmed V and J ends, which lost 3 bases and 3 bases, there was a span of 17 bases. The CDR3 contains 15 residues. Germline V lookup: CDR1 DFQATT, CDR2 SNEGSKA (reference sequence). CDR3: CSARENKGDYYGYTF. The DNA for the CDR3 is TGCAGTGCTAGGGAAAATAAGGGGGATTACTATGGCTACACCTTC.

This clonotype was found a few times. The rearrangement joins TRBV6-6 to TRBJ1-5; D ambiguous. Germline CDR1 and CDR2: MNHNY and SVGAGI (reference sequence). The length of the CDR3 is 19 residues. Trimming shortened V by 0 bases and J by 0 bases, and 18 bases separated the two germline ends. The CDR3 region is CASSYSTGKLFYSNQPQHF. As DNA, the CDR3 is TGTGCCAGCAGTTACTCGACGGGGAAGCTGTTTTATAGCAATCAGCCCCAGCATTTT.

The V and J genes are TRBV4-3 and TRBJ2-3; D uncertain. CDR1 and CDR2 (germline): LGHNA, YSLEER. This CDR3 comprises 14 residues. Trimming stripped 0 bases from V and 7 bases from J, with 11 bases between. CDR3 DNA sequence: TGCGCCAGCAGCCAAGATTCTGCCGCGAATACGCAGTATTTT. It encodes CASSQDSAANTQYF.

The chain is built from TRBV29-1 and TRBJ1-1; 7 bases fit TRBD1. The CDR3 spans 12 residues. After removal of 7 bases from V and 3 bases from J, the junction contained 5 bases not matched to a gene. CDR1 SQVTM and CDR2 ANQGSEA come from the germline V gene. The CDR3 region has the DNA TGCAGCGCTAGGGGGCGCGACACTGAAGCTTTCTTT. The encoded protein is CSARGRDTEAFF.

CDR3 protein: CASRKGQLNSPLHF. DNA of the CDR3: TGTGCCAGCAGGAAGGGACAGTTAAATTCACCCCTCCACTTT. The rearrangement links TRBV12-3 or TRBV12-4 to TRBJ1-6, with 7 bases lining up with TRBD1. V was clipped by 6 bases and J by 7 bases; unmatched bases: 6. This CDR3 is 14 amino acids long.

This clonotype turned up a few times. V gene TRBV6-6 combines with J gene TRBJ2-5, with 10 bases lining up with TRBD1. From germline, CDR1 is MNHNY and CDR2 SVGAGI (reference sequence). V shed 5 bases and J 1 base; nucleotides not matched to a gene: 4. This CDR3 has 15 residues. The CDR3 protein is CASSTGTGVQETQYF. CDR3 sequence (DNA): TGTGCCAGCAGTACCGGGACAGGGGTCCAAGAGACCCAGTACTTC.

This chain links TRBV7-9 with TRBJ2-3; a possible D gene is TRBD1 (6 bases). The V gene's germline CDR1 is SEHNR and CDR2 FQNEAQ (reference sequence). This CDR3 is built from 15 residues. Trimming took off 4 bases at V and 1 base at J, with 12 bases between the two ends. The CDR3: CASSSQGYRTDTQYF. In DNA form, the CDR3 reads TGTGCCAGCAGCTCGCAGGGGTATCGCACAGATACGCAGTATTTT.

The rearrangement links TRBV2 to TRBJ2-5; 8 bases fit TRBD2. This CDR3 is 16 amino acids long. V lost 4 bases and J lost 5; bases outside the gene matches: 12. Germline-derived CDR1 and CDR2 are SNHLY and FYNNEI. The CDR3 is CASSGNYGRVGETQYF. CDR3 DNA: TGTGCCAGCAGTGGGAACTACGGGAGGGTTGGGGAGACCCAGTACTTC.

This clonotype has a handful of counts. The V and J genes are TRBV7-2 and TRBJ1-2; possibly TRBD1 for D (6 bases). V lost 3 bases and J 4 bases, leaving 18 bases between the germline ends. Germline CDR1 is SGHTA and CDR2 is FQGNSA. This CDR3 has 16 residues. The CDR3 nucleotides are TGTGCCAGCAGCTTTACAGGGAGACAGACGGGCTATGGCTACACCTTC. Amino acid sequence: CASSFTGRQTGYGYTF. Supplemented by reference TRBV7-2 and TRBJ1-2, the full variable domain reads GAGVSQSPSNKVTEKGKDVELRCDPISGHTALYWYRQSLGQGLEFLIYFQGNSAPDKSGLPSDRFSAERTGGSVSTLTIQRTQQEDSAVYLCASSFTGRQTGYGYTFGSGTRLTVV.

This clonotype was recorded a few times. CDR3 coding DNA: TGTGCCACCAGCAGAGGGGGACGGGCGGGCGAGCAGTACTTC. This codes for CATSRGGRAGEQYF. V gene TRBV15 combines with J gene TRBJ2-7; D could derive from TRBD1 or TRBD2 (5 bases each). Germline CDR1 LNHNV, CDR2 YYDKDF (reference sequence). V lost 1 base and J lost 6, with 13 bases in between. This CDR3 is 14 amino acids long.

The chain has TRBV7-2 and TRBJ2-3; maybe TRBD1 (5 bases). Germline V CDR1 and CDR2: SGHTA, FQGNSA. The CDR3 has 20 amino acids. V lost 1 base, J lost 1 base, and 24 bases lay in between. The CDR3 bases are TGTGCCAGCAGCTTAGGGGGCGACAGTGTAGTGGTGTGGGGCACAGATACGCAGTATTTT. Amino acids: CASSLGGDSVVVWGTDTQYF.

This clonotype has more than one count but fewer than ten. The genes are TRBV12-3 or TRBV12-4 and TRBJ2-1; 13 positions agree with TRBD2. The CDR3 totals 17 residues. Germline trimming cut 5 bases from V and 9 bases from J; bases unmatched to any gene: 13. The CDR3: CASSTPLTSGRGSEQFF. The CDR3 bases are TGTGCCAGCAGTACCCCACTAACTAGCGGGAGGGGTAGTGAGCAGTTCTTC.